These 20 T cell receptor beta chains were sequenced from one sample in a study of T cell responses to AZD1222 COVID-19 vaccine. Method: immunoSEQ multiplex PCR; TCRdb's copy keeps in-frame clones and lacks some. The table shows about 54,000 clones, with 80% to 90% occurring only once. The starting material was peripheral blood, obtained 28 days after the second AZD1222 dose. Source of these receptors: an adult who received the AZD1222 COVID-19 vaccine.

The rearrangement links TRBV7-2 to TRBJ2-7; D might be TRBD1 (6 bases). The CDR3 runs 14 residues. The V end was cut by 5 bases, the J end by 4 bases, with 15 bases between. Per the germline V gene, CDR1 is SGHTA and CDR2 is FQGNSA. CDR3 in amino acids: CASSITGKGYEQYF. In DNA, the CDR3 is TGTGCCAGCAGCATCACAGGGAAAGGGTACGAGCAGTACTTC.

The chain is built from TRBV19 and TRBJ2-3, with no clear D. This CDR3 has 12 amino acids. V lost 1 base, J lost 7 bases, and 6 bases lay in between. The germline V gene encodes CDR1 LNHDA and CDR2 SQIVND (reference sequence). CDR3 in DNA: TGTGCCAGTAGTATAGGCAGCAATACGCAGTATTTT. Amino acids: CASSIGSNTQYF.

The chain employs TRBV28 and TRBJ1-5; a weak D match, TRBD1 (5 bases). With 7 bases removed from V and 10 bases from J, the gap between germline ends came to 32 bases. In germline, CDR1 is MDHEN, CDR2 SYDVKM. The CDR3 sequence is 18 residues long. The CDR3 here is CASMALLFVEGRGGPQHF. DNA for the CDR3: TGTGCCAGCATGGCCCTTCTATTCGTGGAGGGCCGCGGGGGTCCCCAGCATTTT.

The CDR3 DNA is TGTGCGGGGAGGGCGGACCACCGGAATTCACCCCTCCACTTT. It is translated as CAGRADHRNSPLHF. This sequence joins TRBV2 and TRBJ1-6, with D hard to call. The CDR3 runs 14 residues. Germline V gives CDR1 SNHLY, CDR2 FYNNEI.

The V gene is TRBV19, the J gene TRBJ1-1, with D unclear. Trimming shortened V by 5 bases and J by 2 bases, and 18 bases separated the two germline ends. Germline CDR1 and CDR2: LNHDA and SQIVND (reference sequence). The CDR3 is 16 amino acids. CDR3 residues: CASSPRGEIGNTEAFF. In DNA form, the CDR3 reads TGTGCCAGTAGTCCCCGCGGGGAAATTGGAAACACTGAAGCTTTCTTT.

This chain joins TRBV5-1 and TRBJ2-1, with D possibly TRBD2 on 6 matching bases. The V end lost 7 bases, the J end lost 8 bases, and 13 bases lay between the germline ends. Germline-derived CDR1 and CDR2 are SGHRS and YFSETQ. The CDR3 sequence is 12 residues long. The CDR3 sequence is CASPHWGDEQFF. The CDR3, as DNA: TGCGCCAGCCCCCATTGGGGGGATGAGCAGTTCTTC.

The chain employs TRBV5-1 and TRBJ1-3; D is ambiguous. Germline-derived CDR1 and CDR2 are SGHRS and YFSETQ. V gave up 0 bases and J gave up 4 bases, with 8 bases separating them. The CDR3 consists of 14 residues. The chain's CDR3 is CASSLAFPGNTIYF. The CDR3 DNA sequence: TGCGCCAGCAGCTTGGCCTTTCCCGGAAACACCATATATTTT.

The V call is TRBV28, the J call TRBJ2-1, with D perhaps given as TRBD1 or TRBD2 (6 bases each). CDR1 is MDHEN, CDR2 SYDVKM, per germline. The CDR3 length is 12 residues. Between the trimmed V and J ends, which lost 2 bases and 16 bases, there was a span of 15 bases. The CDR3: CASSLRGVPAFF. Here the CDR3 DNA reads TGTGCCAGCAGTTTAAGGGGGGTCCCCGCTTTCTTC.

The chain uses TRBV5-4 and TRBJ2-7, with D uncertain. Deletions cut 4 bases from V and 2 bases from J, with 7 bases between. Germline CDR1 is SGHNT and CDR2 is YYREEE (reference sequence). The CDR3 runs 12 residues. CDR3 in DNA: TGTGCCAGCAGCCCAACCGCCTACGAGCAGTACTTC. Encoded protein: CASSPTAYEQYF.

This sequence joins TRBV28 and TRBJ1-4; 8 nucleotides align to TRBD1. CDR1 and CDR2 (germline): MDHEN, SYDVKM. V shed 5 bases and J 7 bases; nucleotides not matched to a gene: 9. The CDR3 has 15 amino acids. CDR3 coding DNA: TGTGCCAGCAGTCCGAACAGGGGGTCTATTGAAAAACTGTTTTTT. This sequence encodes CASSPNRGSIEKLFF.

J is TRBJ2-3 and V is TRBV11-2, with D possibly TRBD1 on 5 matching bases. The germline V and J ends were trimmed by 4 bases and 8 bases, with 10 bases remaining between them. The CDR3 is 12 residues long. Germline V gene lookup returns CDR1 SGHAT and CDR2 FQNNGV. The CDR3 region is CASSSPGPTQYF. CDR3 DNA sequence: TGTGCCAGCAGCTCCCCAGGGCCTACGCAGTATTTT.

This clone was observed a handful of times. The CDR3 protein is CAISESKGSREGGVIRGQPQHF. The DNA of the CDR3 is TGTGCCATCAGTGAGTCGAAAGGTTCCAGGGAAGGTGGGGTGATACGGGGACAGCCCCAGCATTTT. The chain couples TRBV10-3 to TRBJ1-5; tentative D call: TRBD1 (5 bases). Germline lookup yields CDR1 ENHRY and CDR2 SYGVKD. The germline V and J ends were trimmed by 0 bases and 7 bases, with 34 bases remaining between them. This CDR3 contains 22 residues.

The chain has TRBV10-2 and TRBJ2-1, with 10 positions matching TRBD2. CDR3 length: 15 amino acids. The germline V gene has CDR1 WSHSY and CDR2 SAAADI. The J segment lost 5 bases and the V segment lost 7 bases, leaving 8 bases of the junction unmatched. DNA for the CDR3: TGCGCCAGCATAGGGACTAGCGCGAGAAACAATGAGCAGTTCTTC. Translating it yields CASIGTSARNNEQFF.

The chain uses TRBV19 and TRBJ1-2; 8 bases are shared with TRBD1. The CDR3 length is 13 residues. Germline CDR1 is LNHDA and CDR2 is SQIVND (reference sequence). The V gene end was trimmed by 10 bases and the J gene end by 10 bases; junction bases not matched to a gene: 14. The CDR3 DNA is TGTGCCATTACCCAAAGGACAGGGAGGGCCTACACCTTC. This codes for CAITQRTGRAYTF. Supplemented by reference TRBV19 and TRBJ1-2, the full variable domain reads DGGITQSPKYLFRKEGQNVTLSCEQNLNHDAMYWYRQDPGQGLRLIYYSQIVNDFQKGDIAEGYSVSREKKESFPLTVTSAQKNPTAFYLCAITQRTGRAYTFGSGTRLTVV.

This clone was counted only a few times. This chain connects TRBV5-1 to TRBJ2-2, with 7 bases that match TRBD1. The CDR3 extends over 15 amino acids. Germline V CDR1 and CDR2: SGHRS, YFSETQ. V lost 4 bases, J lost 6 bases, and 9 bases stayed unmatched. The CDR3 sequence is CASSEPQGLSGELFF. The CDR3 DNA reads TGCGCCAGCAGCGAACCACAGGGGTTATCCGGGGAGCTGTTTTTT.

The chain carries TRBV10-3 and TRBJ1-6; D unclear. The CDR3 spans 14 residues. Looked up from germline, CDR1 is ENHRY and CDR2 is SYGVKD. V was shortened by 10 bases and J by 7 bases, with 17 bases between the two germline ends. The CDR3 DNA reads as TGTGCCACCGCCTTGAGGGAGGGAAATTCACCCCTCCACTTT. This encodes CATALREGNSPLHF.

This clone was picked up one time. The chain links TRBV19 to TRBJ2-1; weak D call: TRBD2 (6 bases). The CDR3 runs to 14 residues. The germline CDR1 and CDR2 sequences are LNHDA and SQIVND (reference sequence). The V end was cut by 3 bases, the J end by 7 bases, with 13 bases between. Written as DNA, the CDR3 is TGTGCCAGTAGTATTTCGGGAGCCTGGAATGAGCAGTTCTTC. Its protein product is CASSISGAWNEQFF.

The V and J genes are TRBV15 and TRBJ2-7; TRBD2 aligns across 12 bases. This CDR3 contains 15 residues. Trimming cost V 3 bases and J 3 bases; bases outside gene matches: 3. Germline V gives CDR1 LNHNV, CDR2 YYDKDF (reference sequence). CDR3 nucleotides: TGTGCCACCAGCAGGACTAGCGGGAGTCTCTACGAGCAGTACTTC. This translates into CATSRTSGSLYEQYF.

The genes are TRBV3-1 (or the pseudogene TRBV3-2) and TRBJ2-3; D remains ambiguous. The CDR3 runs to 12 residues. V was clipped by 2 bases and J by 2 bases, with 2 bases between them. Germline V CDR1 and CDR2: LGHDT, YNNKEL (reference sequence). The CDR3 reads CASSQPTDTQYF. The CDR3, as DNA: TGTGCCAGCAGCCAACCCACAGATACGCAGTATTTT.

The rearrangement uses TRBV5-1 and TRBJ1-3; D uncertain. Germline lookup yields CDR1 SGHRS and CDR2 YFSETQ. The CDR3 spans 13 residues. The ends were cut back, 0 bases at V and 4 bases at J, with 5 bases in the middle. CDR3 nucleotides: TGCGCCAGCAGCTTGGGGGCCGGAAACACCATATATTTT. It yields the protein CASSLGAGNTIYF.